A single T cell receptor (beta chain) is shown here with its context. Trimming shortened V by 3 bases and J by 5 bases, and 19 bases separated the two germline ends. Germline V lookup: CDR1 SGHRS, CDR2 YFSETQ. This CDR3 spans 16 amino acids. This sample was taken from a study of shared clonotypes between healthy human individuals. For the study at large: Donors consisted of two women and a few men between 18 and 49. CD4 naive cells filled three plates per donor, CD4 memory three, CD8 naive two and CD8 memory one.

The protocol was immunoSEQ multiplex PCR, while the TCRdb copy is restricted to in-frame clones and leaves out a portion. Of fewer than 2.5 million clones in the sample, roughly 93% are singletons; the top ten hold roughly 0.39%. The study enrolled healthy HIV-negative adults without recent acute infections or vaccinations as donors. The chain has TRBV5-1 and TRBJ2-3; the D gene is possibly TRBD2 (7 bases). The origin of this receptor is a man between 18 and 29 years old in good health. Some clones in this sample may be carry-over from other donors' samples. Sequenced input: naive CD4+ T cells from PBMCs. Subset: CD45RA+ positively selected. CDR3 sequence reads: CASSYRAAGVKDTQYF. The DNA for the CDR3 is TGCGCCAGCAGCTACAGGGCGGCGGGAGTTAAAGATACGCAGTATTTT.